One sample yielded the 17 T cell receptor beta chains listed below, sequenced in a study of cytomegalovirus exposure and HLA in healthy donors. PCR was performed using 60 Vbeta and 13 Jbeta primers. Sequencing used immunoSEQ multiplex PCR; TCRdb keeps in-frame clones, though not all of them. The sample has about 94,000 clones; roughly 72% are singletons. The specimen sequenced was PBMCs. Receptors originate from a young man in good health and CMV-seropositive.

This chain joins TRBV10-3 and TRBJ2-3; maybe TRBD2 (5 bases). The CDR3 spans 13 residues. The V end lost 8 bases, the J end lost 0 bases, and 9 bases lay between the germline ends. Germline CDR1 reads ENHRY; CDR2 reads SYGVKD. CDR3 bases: TGTGCCATCTCACTAGACAGCACAGATACGCAGTATTTT. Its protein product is CAISLDSTDTQYF.

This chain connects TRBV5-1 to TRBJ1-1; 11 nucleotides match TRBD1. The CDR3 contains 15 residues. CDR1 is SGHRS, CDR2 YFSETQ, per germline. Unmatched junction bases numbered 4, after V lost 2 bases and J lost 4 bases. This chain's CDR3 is CASSFSGTGGTEAFF. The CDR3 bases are TGCGCCAGCAGCTTTTCCGGGACAGGGGGCACTGAAGCTTTCTTT.

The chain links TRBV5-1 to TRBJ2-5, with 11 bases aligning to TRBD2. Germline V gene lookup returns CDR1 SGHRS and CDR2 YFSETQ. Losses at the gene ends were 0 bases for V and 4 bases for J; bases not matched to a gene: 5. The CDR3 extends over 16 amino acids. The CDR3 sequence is CASSLVVAGGLETQYF. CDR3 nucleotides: TGCGCCAGCAGCTTGGTGGTAGCGGGAGGGTTAGAGACCCAGTACTTC.

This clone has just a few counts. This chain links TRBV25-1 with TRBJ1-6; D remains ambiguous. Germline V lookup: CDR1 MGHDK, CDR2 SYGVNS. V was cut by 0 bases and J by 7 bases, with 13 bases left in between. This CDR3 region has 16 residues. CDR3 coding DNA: TGTGCCAGCAGTGAATATGGAGACCGAGGGAATTCACCCCTCCACTTT. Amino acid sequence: CASSEYGDRGNSPLHF.

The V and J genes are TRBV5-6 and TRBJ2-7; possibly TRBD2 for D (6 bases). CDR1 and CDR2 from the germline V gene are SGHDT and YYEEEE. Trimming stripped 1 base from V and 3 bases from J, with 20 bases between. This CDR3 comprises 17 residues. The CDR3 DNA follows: TGTGCCAGCAGCTTGACACTTACGGGATACGGGGGCTACGAGCAGTACTTC. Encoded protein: CASSLTLTGYGGYEQYF.

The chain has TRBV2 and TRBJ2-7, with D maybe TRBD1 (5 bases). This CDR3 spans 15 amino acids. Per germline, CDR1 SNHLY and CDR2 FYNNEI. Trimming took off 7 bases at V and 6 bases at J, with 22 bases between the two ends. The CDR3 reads CASTVGTGYTLEQYF. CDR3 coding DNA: TGTGCCAGCACCGTCGGAACAGGCTACACCCTCGAGCAGTACTTC.

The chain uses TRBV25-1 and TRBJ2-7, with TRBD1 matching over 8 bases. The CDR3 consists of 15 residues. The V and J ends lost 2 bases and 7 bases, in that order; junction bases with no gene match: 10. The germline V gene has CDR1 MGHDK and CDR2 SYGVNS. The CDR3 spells CASSEMKGQGGEQYF. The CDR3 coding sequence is TGTGCCAGCAGTGAAATGAAAGGACAGGGCGGGGAGCAGTACTTC.

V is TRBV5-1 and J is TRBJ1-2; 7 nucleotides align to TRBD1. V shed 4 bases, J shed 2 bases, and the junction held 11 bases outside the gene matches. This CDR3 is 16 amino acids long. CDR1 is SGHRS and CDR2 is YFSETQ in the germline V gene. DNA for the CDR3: TGCGCCAGCAGCGATGGGGACAGAGGGGCGAACTATGGCTACACCTTC. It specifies CASSDGDRGANYGYTF.

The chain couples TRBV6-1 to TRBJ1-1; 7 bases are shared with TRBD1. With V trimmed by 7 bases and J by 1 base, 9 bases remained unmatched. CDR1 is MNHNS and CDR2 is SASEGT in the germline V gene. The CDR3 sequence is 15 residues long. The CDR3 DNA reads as TGTGCCAGCACCCGACTTGGACAGGCGAACACTGAAGCTTTCTTT. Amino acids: CASTRLGQANTEAFF.

For the CDR3, the DNA is TGTGCCAGCAGTTTAGGCCCAGGGGTCGAGCAGTACTTC. Translating it yields CASSLGPGVEQYF. V is TRBV27 and J is TRBJ2-7; D may be TRBD1 (6 bases). The CDR3 is 13 amino acids. The V gene lost 2 bases and the J gene lost 6 bases, with 11 bases spanning the gap. The V gene's germline CDR1 is MNHEY and CDR2 SMNVEV (reference sequence).

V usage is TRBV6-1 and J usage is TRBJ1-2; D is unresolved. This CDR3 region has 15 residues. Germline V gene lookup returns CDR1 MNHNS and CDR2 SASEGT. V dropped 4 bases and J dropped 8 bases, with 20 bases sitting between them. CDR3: CASSASGEMVRGYTF. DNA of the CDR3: TGTGCCAGCAGTGCCAGCGGGGAGATGGTAAGGGGCTACACCTTC.

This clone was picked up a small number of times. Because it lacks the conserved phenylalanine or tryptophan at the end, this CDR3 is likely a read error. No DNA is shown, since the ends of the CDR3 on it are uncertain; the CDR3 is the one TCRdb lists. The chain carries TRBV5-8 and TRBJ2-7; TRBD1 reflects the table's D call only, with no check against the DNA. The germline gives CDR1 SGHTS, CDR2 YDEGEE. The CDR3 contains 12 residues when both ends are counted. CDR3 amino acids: CASSLTAGAGLL.

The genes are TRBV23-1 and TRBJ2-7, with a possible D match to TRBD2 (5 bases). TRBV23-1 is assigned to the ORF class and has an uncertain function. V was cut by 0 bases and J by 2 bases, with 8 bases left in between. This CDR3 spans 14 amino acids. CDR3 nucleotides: TGCGCCAGCAGTCAATCTCCGGGAACCTACGAGCAGTACTTC. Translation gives CASSQSPGTYEQYF.

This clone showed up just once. CDR3 coding DNA: TGTGCCAGCAGTGAACGACTAGTTTGGTCCTACAATGAGCAGTTCTTC. It codes for CASSERLVWSYNEQFF. V and J are TRBV6-1 and TRBJ2-1; TRBD2 might be the D (6 bases). CDR3 length: 16 residues. Per germline, CDR1 MNHNS and CDR2 SASEGT. V was cut by 2 bases and J by 1 base, with 12 bases left in between.

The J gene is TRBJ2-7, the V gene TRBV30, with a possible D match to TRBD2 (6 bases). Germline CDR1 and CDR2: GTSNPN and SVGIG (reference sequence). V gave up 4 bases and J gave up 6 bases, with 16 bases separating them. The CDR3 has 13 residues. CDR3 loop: CAWIRDSSREQYF. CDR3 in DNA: TGTGCCTGGATCCGGGACTCATCCCGCGAGCAGTACTTC.

The CDR3 nucleotides are TGTGCCAGCAGCCCACCATCCGGGACAGAAGCTTTCTTT. Translated, it gives CASSPPSGTEAFF. The chain carries TRBV11-2 and TRBJ1-1, with TRBD1 as a possible D gene (6 bases). The V end lost 5 bases, the J end lost 8 bases, and 15 bases lay between the germline ends. Germline loops: CDR1 SGHAT, CDR2 FQNNGV. This CDR3 contains 13 residues.

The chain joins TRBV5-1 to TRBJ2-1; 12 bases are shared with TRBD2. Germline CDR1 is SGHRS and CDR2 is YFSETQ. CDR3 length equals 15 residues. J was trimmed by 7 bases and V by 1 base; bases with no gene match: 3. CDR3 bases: TGCGCCAGCAGCTTGACTCTAGCGGGAGGGAATGAGCAGTTCTTC. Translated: CASSLTLAGGNEQFF.